The rows below give T cell receptor beta chains drawn from one sample of a study of blood T cell repertoires in COVID-19. The table came from immunoSEQ multiplex PCR; TCRdb's copy has only in-frame clones and leaves some out. Among hundreds of thousands of clones listed, around 89% were seen once. The sequenced material came from PBMCs or T cells enriched from blood (not recorded which). These receptors originate from a woman aged 40 to 49 who had recovered from COVID-19. The CDR3 runs from the conserved cysteine through the conserved F or W. The D gene is left open where the match is weak. Size is omitted from some rows. Given values are once, few, many or a class for expanded clones.

d_call	v_call	j_call	clone_size	cdr3_aa	cdr3_nt
.	TRBV19	TRBJ1-4	.	CASSIGSGQPGEKLFF	TGTGCCAGTAGTATAGGGAGCGGACAGCCGGGTGAAAAACTGTTTTTT
.	TRBV19	TRBJ1-2	.	CASSIDRATVTGYTF	TGTGCCAGTAGTATAGATCGGGCGACAGTAACTGGCTACACCTTC
.	TRBV3-1/TRBV3-2	TRBJ1-3	.	CASSPFLAGNTIYF	TGTGCCAGCAGCCCCTTTTTAGCTGGAAACACCATATATTTT
TRBD2	TRBV4-1	TRBJ2-5	.	CASSQERVAGETQYF	TGCGCCAGCAGCCAAGAACGAGTAGCGGGTGAGACCCAGTACTTC
.	TRBV9	TRBJ1-3	once	CASSVQWGAGNTIYF	TGTGCCAGCAGCGTACAGTGGGGAGCTGGAAACACCATATATTTT
TRBD1	TRBV18	TRBJ1-5	.	CASSPTGLNQPQHF	TGTGCCAGCTCACCGACAGGGCTCAATCAGCCCCAGCATTTT
TRBD1	TRBV27	TRBJ1-1	.	CASSLGTGTEAFF	TGTGCCAGCAGTCTAGGGACAGGGACTGAAGCTTTCTTT
TRBD1	TRBV11-2	TRBJ1-4	.	CASSLGTVATNEKLFF	TGTGCCAGCAGCTTGGGGACAGTTGCAACTAATGAAAAACTGTTTTTT
.	TRBV27	TRBJ2-2	.	CASSLLNTGELFF	TGTGCCAGCAGTTTACTGAACACCGGGGAGCTGTTTTTT
TRBD2	TRBV11-3	TRBJ2-1	.	CASSYGGAGDNEQFF	TGTGCCAGCAGCTATGGAGGTGCGGGGGACAATGAGCAGTTCTTC
TRBD1	TRBV9	TRBJ1-5	.	CASSVDDRGGQPQHF	TGTGCCAGCAGCGTAGACGACAGGGGAGGACAGCCCCAGCATTTT
.	TRBV7-2	TRBJ2-7	.	CASSLEGLEQYF	TGTGCCAGCAGCTTGGAGGGCCTCGAGCAGTACTTC
TRBD1	TRBV12-3/TRBV12-4	TRBJ1-1	.	CASSLTGDTEAFF	TGTGCCAGCAGTTTAACAGGGGATACTGAAGCTTTCTTT
TRBD2	TRBV2	TRBJ2-2	.	CASTPRDYNTGELFF	TGTGCCAGCACCCCCCGGGACTATAACACCGGGGAGCTGTTTTTT
.	TRBV11-3	TRBJ2-7	.	CASSLRTAGEQYF	TGTGCCAGCAGCTTACGAACAGCAGGCGAGCAGTACTTC
.	TRBV18	TRBJ1-1	.	CASSPAGMNTEAFF	TGTGCCAGCTCACCAGCAGGGATGAACACTGAAGCTTTCTTT
TRBD2	TRBV6-5	TRBJ2-3	.	CASSYGTSGRDTQYF	TGTGCCAGCAGTTATGGGACTAGCGGAAGGGATACGCAGTATTTT
.	TRBV21-1	TRBJ1-1	.	CASSKVETATMNTEAFF	TGTGCCAGCAGCAAAGTAGAGACAGCAACTATGAACACTGAAGCTTTCTTT
.	TRBV19	TRBJ1-4	.	CASSTDSATNEKLFF	TGTGCCAGTAGTACAGACTCCGCAACTAATGAAAAACTGTTTTTT
.	TRBV5-1	TRBJ1-5	.	CASSLGGNSNQPQHF	TGCGCCAGCAGCTTAGGCGGAAATAGCAATCAGCCCCAGCATTTT
.	TRBV11-1	TRBJ1-2	once	CASSRTANNYGYTF	TGTGCCAGCAGCCGGACAGCTAACAACTATGGCTACACCTTC
.	TRBV28	TRBJ1-5	.	CASSPPRTAGQPQHF	TGTGCCAGCAGTCCACCGCGGACAGCAGGCCAGCCCCAGCATTTT
TRBD1	TRBV24-1	TRBJ2-7	.	CATSDPGQRDEQYF	TGTGCCACCAGTGACCCGGGACAGCGTGACGAGCAGTACTTC
TRBD2	TRBV7-2	TRBJ2-7	.	CASSSVAGGNYEQYF	TGTGCCAGCAGCTCAGTAGCGGGGGGGAACTACGAGCAGTACTTC
TRBD1	TRBV28	TRBJ1-2	.	CASSFQDRETLYGYTF	TGTGCCAGCAGTTTTCAGGACAGGGAAACCCTCTATGGCTACACCTTC
TRBD1	TRBV2	TRBJ1-4	once	CASSRTGNEKLFF	TGTGCCAGCAGTAGGACAGGGAATGAAAAACTGTTTTTT
.	TRBV7-9	TRBJ1-5	.	CASSFGGMGNQPQHF	TGTGCCAGCAGCTTTGGAGGGATGGGCAATCAGCCCCAGCATTTT
.	TRBV5-1	TRBJ2-1	.	CASSLDTGVLDEQFF	TGCGCCAGCAGCTTGGATACGGGAGTTTTAGATGAGCAGTTCTTC
.	TRBV29-1	TRBJ1-4	.	CSVGDRGGEKLFF	TGCAGCGTTGGAGACCGAGGGGGTGAAAAACTGTTTTTT
TRBD2	TRBV30	TRBJ2-1	.	CAWRPLAGNFRSNEQFF	TGTGCCTGGAGGCCTCTAGCGGGCAACTTCAGGTCCAATGAGCAGTTCTTC
TRBD2	TRBV16	TRBJ2-3	.	CASSQAAGGPLTDTQYF	TGTGCCAGCAGCCAAGCAGCGGGAGGGCCCCTGACAGATACGCAGTATTTT
.	TRBV6-5	TRBJ2-1	.	CASSLEVLEQFF	TGTGCCAGCAGCCTCGAGGTTCTAGAGCAGTTCTTC
.	TRBV28	TRBJ2-7	.	CASSLFRGAISYEQYF	TGTGCCAGCAGTTTATTTCGGGGGGCTATCTCCTACGAGCAGTACTTC
.	TRBV27	TRBJ1-2	.	CASHTDGGDNYGYTF	TGTGCCAGCCACACCGACGGGGGGGATAACTATGGCTACACCTTC
.	TRBV11-2	TRBJ1-1	.	CASSLAEGAYTEAFF	TGTGCCAGCAGCTTAGCGGAAGGAGCGTACACTGAAGCTTTCTTT
TRBD2	TRBV15	TRBJ2-4	.	CATVLAGGNIQYF	TGTGCCACCGTACTAGCGGGGGGAAACATTCAGTACTTC
.	TRBV4-3	TRBJ1-1	.	CASSQDYRGPTEAFF	TGCGCCAGCAGCCAAGATTATCGTGGCCCCACTGAAGCTTTCTTT
TRBD2	TRBV29-1	TRBJ2-7	.	CSVLMSGSGYEQYF	TGCAGCGTTTTAATGAGCGGGAGCGGCTACGAGCAGTACTTC
.	TRBV19	TRBJ1-1	.	CASSLPPRQVNTEAFF	TGTGCCAGTAGTCTCCCCCCGCGACAGGTAAACACTGAAGCTTTCTTT
.	TRBV7-2	TRBJ2-3	once	CASGGAADTQYF	TGTGCCAGCGGGGGGGCGGCAGATACGCAGTATTTT